The rows below give T cell receptor beta chains drawn from one sample of a study of T cell responses to AZD1222 COVID-19 vaccine. Here immunoSEQ multiplex PCR was the method, and the copy in TCRdb shows in-frame clones only, minus some. The sample comprises about 150,000 clones, more than 85% of which are singletons, and about 4% rests with the top ten. Sequenced here: peripheral blood, sampled 28 days after the second AZD1222 dose. The receptors here all came from an adult who received the AZD1222 COVID-19 vaccine. Each CDR3 is given with its conserved first and last residue. D genes are given only for firm matches. The listing skips clone size in some rows; elsewhere it reads once, few, many or a size class.

clone_size,v_call,j_call,d_call,cdr3_nt,cdr3_aa
NA,TRBV10-3,TRBJ2-2,TRBD2,TGTGCCACCAGATCTCGCGGGACTAGCGGGATTAGTGGCACCGGGGAGCTGTTTTTT,CATRSRGTSGISGTGELFF
NA,TRBV6-5,TRBJ1-5,NA,TGTGCCAGCAGCCCAGGTAGGGGGTTGGGTCAGCCCCAGCATTTT,CASSPGRGLGQPQHF
NA,TRBV7-3,TRBJ2-7,TRBD2,TGTGCCAGCAGCTTAAAAAGCGGGATTGCCTACGAGCAGTACTTC,CASSLKSGIAYEQYF
NA,TRBV27,TRBJ1-2,NA,TGTGCCAGCAGCCGGGGGGGGGCTAACTATGGCTACACCTTC,CASSRGGANYGYTF
NA,TRBV5-6,TRBJ2-5,NA,TGTGCCAGCACCGCCTTAACTGAAGAGACCCAGTACTTC,CASTALTEETQYF
NA,TRBV7-3,TRBJ1-1,NA,TGTGCCAGCAGCCTAGGGACGGCGAACACTGAAGCTTTCTTT,CASSLGTANTEAFF
NA,TRBV2,TRBJ2-5,TRBD2,TGTGCCAGCAGTGAAGCGCTTCGACTAGCAAGGGAGACCCAGTACTTC,CASSEALRLARETQYF
NA,TRBV19,TRBJ1-5,NA,TGTGCCAGTAGTATAAATTCCGGGGGAAATCAGCCCCAGCATTTT,CASSINSGGNQPQHF
NA,TRBV27,TRBJ2-7,NA,TGTGCCAGCAGTTTCGAGCCGGGTCTTCCTTACGAGCAGTACTTC,CASSFEPGLPYEQYF
NA,TRBV2,TRBJ2-7,NA,TGTGCCAGCAGTGAGAACAGGGTTTCCTACGAGCAGTACTTC,CASSENRVSYEQYF
NA,TRBV2,TRBJ2-3,TRBD2,TGTGCCAGCAGGTCGGGGAGCGGGGGACCCACAGATACGCAGTATTTT,CASRSGSGGPTDTQYF
NA,TRBV18,TRBJ2-2,TRBD1,TGTGCCAGCTCACCAGATCCGGGACAGGGGGCAGCCGGGGAGCTGTTTTTT,CASSPDPGQGAAGELFF
NA,TRBV5-4,TRBJ2-1,TRBD2,TGTGCCAGCAGCGGACTAGCGGAAAGGCCGAAGGATGAGCAGTTCTTC,CASSGLAERPKDEQFF
NA,TRBV27,TRBJ1-6,NA,TGTGCCAGCAGGACAGGAAATTCACCCCTCCACTTT,CASRTGNSPLHF
NA,TRBV10-3,TRBJ2-3,NA,TGTGCCATCAGTGATTATTCCGGGGACACAGATACGCAGTATTTT,CAISDYSGDTDTQYF
NA,TRBV4-1,TRBJ2-3,TRBD2,TGCGCCAGCAGCCAAATCCCAAGCGGGAGTTCAGAAGATACGCAGTATTTT,CASSQIPSGSSEDTQYF
NA,TRBV19,TRBJ1-1,NA,TGTGCCAGTAGGGAAGGGAACACTGAAGCTTTCTTT,CASREGNTEAFF
NA,TRBV4-3,TRBJ2-7,NA,TGCGCCAGCAGCCACAGACGCTACTACGAGCAGTACTTC,CASSHRRYYEQYF
NA,TRBV19,TRBJ1-5,NA,TGTGCCAGTAGTATAACTGGTGGCAATCAGCCCCAGCATTTT,CASSITGGNQPQHF
NA,TRBV6-6,TRBJ2-7,TRBD1,TGTGCCAGCAGGACAGGGAGCTCCTACGAGCAGTACTTC,CASRTGSSYEQYF
once,TRBV3-1/TRBV3-2,TRBJ1-2,NA,TGTGCCAGCAGCCGCGGTAACTATGGCTACACCTTC,CASSRGNYGYTF
NA,TRBV9,TRBJ2-1,NA,TGTGCCAGCAGCGTTGCCCCATCGGGGAGCTCCTACAATGAGCAGTTCTTC,CASSVAPSGSSYNEQFF
few,TRBV2,TRBJ1-2,NA,TGTGCCAGCAGTGACCGGCAGGGAACTTATGGCTACACCTTC,CASSDRQGTYGYTF